These T cell receptor beta chains were read from a single sample in a study of breast tumors, draining lymph nodes, adjacent tissues. Using its own MiXCR run on the multiplex PCR reads, TCRdb lists one record per CDR3 protein. The sample consists of 150,000 to 200,000 distinct CDR3 sequences, approximately 31% of them appearing once. The sequenced sample consisted of axillary lymph node tissue. Source of these receptors: a female donor with breast cancer. Some clones in this sample may be carry-over from other donors' samples. Each CDR3 is given with its conserved first and last residue. Each record gives: V gene, J gene, CDR3 protein.

TRBV12-3/TRBV12-4	TRBJ1-1	CASSLMGEMNTEAFF
TRBV11-2	TRBJ2-7	CASSLVSNEQYF
TRBV6-6	TRBJ2-1	CASSYGGGSTFSSPGEQFF
TRBV2	TRBJ2-7	CASREAGGSYEQYF
TRBV2	TRBJ2-7	CASSDISPTCGRAYEQYF
TRBV7-2	TRBJ1-3	CASSLVGGNGNTIYF
TRBV25-1	TRBJ2-5	CASSDLAGAETQYF
TRBV6-6	TRBJ2-1	CASSYSSRGARDEQFF
TRBV15	TRBJ1-1	CATGRVLNTEAFF
TRBV9	TRBJ1-1	CASSSVVVSTEAFF
TRBV27	TRBJ1-5	CASWRGQVAYSNQPQHF